This T cell receptor (beta chain) was observed in a study of shared clonotypes between healthy human individuals. About the study: The composition of the donors was a couple of women and a few men aged 18 to 49. Used for every donor were three CD4 naive, three CD4 memory, two CD8 naive and one CD8 memory plate. Study-wide points: On the whole, naive subsets had larger estimated richness than memory subsets had.

CDR1 LNHDA and CDR2 SQIVND come from the germline V gene (reference sequence). The CDR3 extends over 15 amino acids. V lost 5 bases, J lost 6 bases, and 17 bases lay in between. Concerning this clone: Its cognate antigen is unknown.

The table came from immunoSEQ multiplex PCR; TCRdb's copy has only in-frame clones and leaves some out. The sample lists around 690,000 clones, 90% occurring once. Sequencing was performed on memory CD8+ T cells from PBMCs. Subset noted: CD45RO+ cells pooled with CCR7-negative TemRA cells. The V call is TRBV19, the J call TRBJ1-5; maybe TRBD1 (5 bases). This receptor was obtained from a man aged 18 to 30 in good health. Some clones in this sample may be carry-over from other donors' samples. CDR3 protein: CASSPPREGSQPQHF. The DNA of the CDR3 is TGTGCCAGTAGTCCCCCCCGGGAGGGGAGTCAGCCCCAGCATTTT.